This T cell receptor beta chain was retrieved from a study of T cell responses to AZD1222 COVID-19 vaccine. Here immunoSEQ multiplex PCR was the method, and the copy in TCRdb shows in-frame clones only, minus some. The sample records roughly 80,000 clones, around nine tenths being singletons. Sequences were derived from peripheral blood, sampled on day 0 of MenACWY control vaccination. This TCR was sampled from an adult in good health.

The CDR3 nucleotides are TGCGCCAGCAGCCAAGAAAGGTTCGGGGGTCAGCCCCAGCATTTT. Its protein is CASSQERFGGQPQHF. The chain couples TRBV4-1 to TRBJ1-5, with D perhaps matching TRBD1 (5 bases). This CDR3 comprises 15 residues. Looked up from germline, CDR1 is MGHRA and CDR2 is YSYEKL. V shed 0 bases and J shed 6 bases, with 12 bases lying between them.